The clone carrying this TCR beta chain was recorded once. What it recognizes is unknown. The data were taken from a study of OX40 agonist ivuxolimab in advanced cancers. Looking at the study overall: Patients in dose escalation had liver, melanoma, kidney or head and neck cancers.

Clones were read by immunoSEQ multiplex PCR, and TCRdb kept only the in-frame ones, dropping some. The sample has about 46,000 clones, roughly 90% seen once; the top ten hold approximately 4.4%. The study's findings and limits: Among the lowest peripheral clonal expansion occurred in 0.1-3.0 mg/kg partial responders. Certain nonresponders likewise exhibited a low normalized T-cell clonal expansion. CD4+ and CD8+ blood T cells expanded clonally by week 6 at 0.1 to 3.0 mg/kg.

The CDR3 runs 16 residues. Germline-derived CDR1 and CDR2 are LGHNA and YNFKEQ. Trimming left V 1 base short and J 2 bases short, with 13 bases between. V and J are TRBV4-2 and TRBJ2-3; D unresolved. This receptor was obtained from an adult with an advanced solid tumor such as melanoma, head and neck, liver or kidney cancer. Specimen: CD4+ or CD8+ T cells sorted from blood, collected in a trial of the OX40 agonist ivuxolimab. CDR3 amino acids: CASSQGDSYFTDTQYF. The CDR3 DNA sequence: TGTGCCAGCAGCCAAGGTGACTCCTACTTCACAGATACGCAGTATTTT.